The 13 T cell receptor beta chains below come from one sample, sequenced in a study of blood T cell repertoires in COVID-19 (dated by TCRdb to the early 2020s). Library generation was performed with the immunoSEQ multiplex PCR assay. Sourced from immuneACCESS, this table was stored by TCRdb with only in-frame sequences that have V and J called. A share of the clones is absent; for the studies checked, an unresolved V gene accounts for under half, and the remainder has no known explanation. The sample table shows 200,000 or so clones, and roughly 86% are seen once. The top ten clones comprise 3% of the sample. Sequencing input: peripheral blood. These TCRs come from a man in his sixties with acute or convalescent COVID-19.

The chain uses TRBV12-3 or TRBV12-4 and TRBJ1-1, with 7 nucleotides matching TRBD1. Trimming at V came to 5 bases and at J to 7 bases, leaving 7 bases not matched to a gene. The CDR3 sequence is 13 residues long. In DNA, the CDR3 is TGTGCCAGCAGTACAAGACAGGGTGGTGAAGCTTTCTTT. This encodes CASSTRQGGEAFF.

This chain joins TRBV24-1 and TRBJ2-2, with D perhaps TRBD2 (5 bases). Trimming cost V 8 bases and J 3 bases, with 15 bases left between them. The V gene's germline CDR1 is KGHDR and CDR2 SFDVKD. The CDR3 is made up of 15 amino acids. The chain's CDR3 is CATNAVEAYTGELFF. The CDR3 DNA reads TGTGCCACCAACGCCGTGGAGGCTTACACCGGGGAGCTGTTTTTT.

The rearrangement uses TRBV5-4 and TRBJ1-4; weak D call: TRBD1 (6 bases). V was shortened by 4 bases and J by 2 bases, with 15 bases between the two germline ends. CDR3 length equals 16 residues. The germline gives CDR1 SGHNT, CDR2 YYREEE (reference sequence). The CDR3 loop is CASSRRSQGTNEKLFF. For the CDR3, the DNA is TGTGCCAGCAGCCGCAGATCACAGGGTACTAATGAAAAACTGTTTTTT.

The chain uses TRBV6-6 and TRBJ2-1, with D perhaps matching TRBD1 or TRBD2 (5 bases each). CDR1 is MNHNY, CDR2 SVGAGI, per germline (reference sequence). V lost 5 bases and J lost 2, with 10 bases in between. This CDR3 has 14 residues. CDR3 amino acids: CASSQGVPYNEQFF. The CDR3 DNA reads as TGTGCCAGCAGTCAGGGAGTTCCCTACAATGAGCAGTTCTTC.

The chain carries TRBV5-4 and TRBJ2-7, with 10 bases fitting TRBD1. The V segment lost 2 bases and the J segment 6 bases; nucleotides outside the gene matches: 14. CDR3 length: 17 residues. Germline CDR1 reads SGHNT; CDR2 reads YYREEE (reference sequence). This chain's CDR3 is CASSFGGRGQGTGEQYF. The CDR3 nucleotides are TGTGCCAGCAGCTTTGGAGGGCGGGGACAGGGGACGGGCGAGCAGTACTTC.

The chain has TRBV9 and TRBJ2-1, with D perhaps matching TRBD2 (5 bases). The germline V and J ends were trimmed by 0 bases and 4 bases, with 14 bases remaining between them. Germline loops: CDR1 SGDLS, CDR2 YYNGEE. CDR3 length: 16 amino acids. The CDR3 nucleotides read TGTGCCAGCAGCGTAGAACCCCTCCTAGCTTACAATGAGCAGTTCTTC. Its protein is CASSVEPLLAYNEQFF.

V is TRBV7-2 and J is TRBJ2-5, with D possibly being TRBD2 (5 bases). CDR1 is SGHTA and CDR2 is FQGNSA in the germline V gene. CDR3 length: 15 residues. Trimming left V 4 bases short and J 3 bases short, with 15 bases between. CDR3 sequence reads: CASSSTRGTKETQYF. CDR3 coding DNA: TGTGCCAGCAGCTCGACCCGGGGAACAAAAGAGACCCAGTACTTC.

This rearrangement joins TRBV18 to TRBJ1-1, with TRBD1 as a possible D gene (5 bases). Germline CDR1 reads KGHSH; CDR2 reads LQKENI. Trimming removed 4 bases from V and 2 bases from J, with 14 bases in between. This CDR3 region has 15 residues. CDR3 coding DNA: TGTGCCAGCTCACGCTCGGGACTCGCTAACACTGAAGCTTTCTTT. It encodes CASSRSGLANTEAFF.

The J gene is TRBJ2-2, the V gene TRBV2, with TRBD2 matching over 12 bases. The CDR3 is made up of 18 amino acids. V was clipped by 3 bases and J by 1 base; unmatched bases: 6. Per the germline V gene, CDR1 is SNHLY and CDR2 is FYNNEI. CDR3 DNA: TGTGCCAGCAGTGAGGAAACTAGCGGGGGGAAGAACACCGGGGAGCTGTTTTTT. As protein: CASSEETSGGKNTGELFF.

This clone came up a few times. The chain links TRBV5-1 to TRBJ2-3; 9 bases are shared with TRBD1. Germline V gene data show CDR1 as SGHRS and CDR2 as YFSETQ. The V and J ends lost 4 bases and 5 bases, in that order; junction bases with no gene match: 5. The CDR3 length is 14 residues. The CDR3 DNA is TGCGCCAGCAGCCTCGGACAGGGGTTAGATACGCAGTATTTT. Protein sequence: CASSLGQGLDTQYF. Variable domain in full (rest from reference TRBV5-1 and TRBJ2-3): KAGVTQTPRYLIKTRGQQVTLSCSPISGHRSVSWYQQTPGQGLQFLFEYFSETQRNKGNFPGRFSGRQFSNSRSEMNVSTLELGDSALYLCASSLGQGLDTQYFGPGTRLTVL.

In DNA, the CDR3 is TGTGCCACCAGGCGACAGGGCAGCACAGATACGCAGTATTTT. It specifies CATRRQGSTDTQYF. This chain connects TRBV15 to TRBJ2-3; 7 bases map to TRBD1. Germline CDR1 LNHNV, CDR2 YYDKDF (reference sequence). V lost 6 bases and J lost 0; bases outside the gene matches: 3. The CDR3 spans 14 residues.

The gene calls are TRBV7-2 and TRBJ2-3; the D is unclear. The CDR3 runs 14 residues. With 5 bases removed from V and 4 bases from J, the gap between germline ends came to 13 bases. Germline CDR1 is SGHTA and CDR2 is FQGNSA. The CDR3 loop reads CASSPFARPDTQYF. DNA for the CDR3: TGTGCCAGCAGCCCCTTTGCGCGGCCAGATACGCAGTATTTT.

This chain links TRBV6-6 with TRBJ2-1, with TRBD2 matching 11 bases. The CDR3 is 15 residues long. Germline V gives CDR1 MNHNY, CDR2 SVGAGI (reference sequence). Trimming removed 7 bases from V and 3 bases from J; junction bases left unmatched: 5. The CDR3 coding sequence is TGTGCCAGCAAATCAGGGACTAGCGGCTACAATGAGCAGTTCTTC. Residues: CASKSGTSGYNEQFF.